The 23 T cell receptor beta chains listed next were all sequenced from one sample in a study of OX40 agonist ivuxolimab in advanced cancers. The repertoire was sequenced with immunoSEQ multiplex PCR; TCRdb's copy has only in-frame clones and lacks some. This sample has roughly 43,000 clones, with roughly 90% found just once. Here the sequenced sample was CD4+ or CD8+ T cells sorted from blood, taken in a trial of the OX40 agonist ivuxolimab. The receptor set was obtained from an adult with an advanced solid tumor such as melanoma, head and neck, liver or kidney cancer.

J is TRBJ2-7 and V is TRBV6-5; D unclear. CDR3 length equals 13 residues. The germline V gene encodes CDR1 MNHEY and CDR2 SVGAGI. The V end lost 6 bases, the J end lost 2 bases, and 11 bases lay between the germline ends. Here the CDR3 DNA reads TGTGCCAGCAGGAAGGTTGGGACCTACGAGCAGTACTTC. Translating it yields CASRKVGTYEQYF.

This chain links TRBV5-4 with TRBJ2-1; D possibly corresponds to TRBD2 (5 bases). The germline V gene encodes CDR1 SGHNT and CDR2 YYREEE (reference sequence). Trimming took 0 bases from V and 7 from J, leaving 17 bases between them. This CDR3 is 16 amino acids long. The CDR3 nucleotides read TGTGCCAGCAGCTTGGGAACGGCTAGCCTACATAATGAGCAGTTCTTC. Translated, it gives CASSLGTASLHNEQFF. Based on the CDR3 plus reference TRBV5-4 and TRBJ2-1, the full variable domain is ETGVTQSPTHLIKTRGQQVTLRCSSQSGHNTVSWYQQALGQGPQFIFQYYREEENGRGNFPPRFSGLQFPNYSSELNVNALELDDSALYLCASSLGTASLHNEQFFGPGTRLTVL.

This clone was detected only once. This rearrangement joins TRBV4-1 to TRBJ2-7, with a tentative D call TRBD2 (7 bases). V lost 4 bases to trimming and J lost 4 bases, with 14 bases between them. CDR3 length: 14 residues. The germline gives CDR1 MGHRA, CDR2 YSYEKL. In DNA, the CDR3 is TGCGCCAGCAGCCCCACGGGGGGCGCTTACGAGCAGTACGTC. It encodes CASSPTGGAYEQYV.

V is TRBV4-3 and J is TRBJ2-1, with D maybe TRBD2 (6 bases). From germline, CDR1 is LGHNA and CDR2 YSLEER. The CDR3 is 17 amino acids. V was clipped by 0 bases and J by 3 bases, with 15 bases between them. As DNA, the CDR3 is TGCGCCAGCAGCCAAGATGTCGGCGGAGGGGTCTACAATGAGCAGTTCTTC. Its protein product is CASSQDVGGGVYNEQFF.

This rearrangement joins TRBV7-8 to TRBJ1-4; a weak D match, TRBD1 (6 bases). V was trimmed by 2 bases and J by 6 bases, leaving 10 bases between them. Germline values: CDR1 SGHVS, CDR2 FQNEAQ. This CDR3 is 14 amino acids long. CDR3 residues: CASSLQGFDEKLFF. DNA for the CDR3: TGTGCCAGCAGCTTACAGGGGTTCGATGAAAAACTGTTTTTT.

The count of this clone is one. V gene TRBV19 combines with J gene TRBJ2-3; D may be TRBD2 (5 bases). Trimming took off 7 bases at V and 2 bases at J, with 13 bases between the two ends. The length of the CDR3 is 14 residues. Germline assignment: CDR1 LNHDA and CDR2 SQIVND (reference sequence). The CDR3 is CASNERLYTDTQYF. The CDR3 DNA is TGTGCCAGTAACGAGCGGCTGTACACAGATACGCAGTATTTT.

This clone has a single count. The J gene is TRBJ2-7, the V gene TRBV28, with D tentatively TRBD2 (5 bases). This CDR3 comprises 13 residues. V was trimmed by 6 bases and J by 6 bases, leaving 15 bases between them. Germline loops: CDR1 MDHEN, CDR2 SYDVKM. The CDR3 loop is CASSLPETIEQYF. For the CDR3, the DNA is TGTGCCAGCAGCCTCCCGGAGACTATCGAGCAGTACTTC.

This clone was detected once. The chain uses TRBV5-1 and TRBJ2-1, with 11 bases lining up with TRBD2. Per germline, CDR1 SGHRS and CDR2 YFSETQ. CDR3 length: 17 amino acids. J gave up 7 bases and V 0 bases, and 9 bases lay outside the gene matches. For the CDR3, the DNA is TGCGCCAGCAGCTTGGCGTCTAGCGGGAGGTTAGGGAATGAGCAGTTCTTC. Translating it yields CASSLASSGRLGNEQFF.

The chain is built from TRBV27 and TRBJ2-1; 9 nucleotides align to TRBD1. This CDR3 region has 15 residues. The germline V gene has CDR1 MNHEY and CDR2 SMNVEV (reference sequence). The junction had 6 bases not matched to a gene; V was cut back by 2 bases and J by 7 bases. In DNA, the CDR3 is TGTGCCAGCAGTTTAGTAGGGACAGGGCGGAATGAGCAGTTCTTC. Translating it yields CASSLVGTGRNEQFF.

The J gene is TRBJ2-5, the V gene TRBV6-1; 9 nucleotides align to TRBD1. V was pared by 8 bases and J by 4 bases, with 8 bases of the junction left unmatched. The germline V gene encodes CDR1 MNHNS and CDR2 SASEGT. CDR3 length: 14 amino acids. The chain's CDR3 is CASARTGDRETQYF. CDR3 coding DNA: TGTGCCAGCGCTCGGACAGGGGATCGAGAGACCCAGTACTTC.

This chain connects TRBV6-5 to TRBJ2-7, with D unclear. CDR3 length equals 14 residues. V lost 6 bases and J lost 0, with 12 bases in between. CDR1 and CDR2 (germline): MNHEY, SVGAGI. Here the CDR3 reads CASSSKWGSYEQYV. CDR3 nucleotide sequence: TGTGCCAGCAGCTCCAAATGGGGCTCCTACGAGCAGTACGTC.

The CDR3 coding sequence is TGTGCCTGGAGTTCCTTAGGGGGGCTATCTAATTCACCCCTCCACTTT. Translation: CAWSSLGGLSNSPLHF. The chain is built from TRBV30 and TRBJ1-6, with D possibly matching TRBD1 (6 bases). The CDR3 runs 16 residues. In germline, CDR1 is GTSNPN, CDR2 SVGIG (reference sequence). V lost 2 bases and J lost 6, with 17 bases in between.

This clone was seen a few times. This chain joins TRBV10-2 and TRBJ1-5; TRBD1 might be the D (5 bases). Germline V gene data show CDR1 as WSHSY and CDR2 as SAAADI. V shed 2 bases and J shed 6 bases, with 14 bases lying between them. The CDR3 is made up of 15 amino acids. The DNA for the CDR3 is TGCGCCAGCAGTGAGACCGGGGCCGGGAGTCAGCCCCAGCATTTT. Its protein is CASSETGAGSQPQHF.

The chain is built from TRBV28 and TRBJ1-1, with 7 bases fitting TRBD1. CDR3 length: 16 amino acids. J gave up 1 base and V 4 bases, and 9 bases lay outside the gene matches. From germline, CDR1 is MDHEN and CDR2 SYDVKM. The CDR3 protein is CASSSPGTEANTEAFF. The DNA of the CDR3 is TGTGCCAGCAGTTCCCCCGGGACAGAAGCGAACACTGAAGCTTTCTTT. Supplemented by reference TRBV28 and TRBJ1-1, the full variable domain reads DVKVTQSSRYLVKRTGEKVFLECVQDMDHENMFWYRQDPGLGLRLIYFSYDVKMKEKGDIPEGYSVSREKKERFSLILESASTNQTSMYLCASSSPGTEANTEAFFGQGTRLTVV.

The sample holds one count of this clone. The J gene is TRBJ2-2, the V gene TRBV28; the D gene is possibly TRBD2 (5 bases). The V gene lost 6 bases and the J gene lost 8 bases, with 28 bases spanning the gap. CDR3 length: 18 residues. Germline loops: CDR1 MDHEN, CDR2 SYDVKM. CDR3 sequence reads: CASRGGPSPTLLWGELFF. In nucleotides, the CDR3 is TGTGCCAGCAGGGGTGGACCTAGCCCTACCCTCTTGTGGGGGGAGCTGTTTTTT. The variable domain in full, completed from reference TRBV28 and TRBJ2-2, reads DVKVTQSSRYLVKRTGEKVFLECVQDMDHENMFWYRQDPGLGLRLIYFSYDVKMKEKGDIPEGYSVSREKKERFSLILESASTNQTSMYLCASRGGPSPTLLWGELFFGEGSRLTVL.

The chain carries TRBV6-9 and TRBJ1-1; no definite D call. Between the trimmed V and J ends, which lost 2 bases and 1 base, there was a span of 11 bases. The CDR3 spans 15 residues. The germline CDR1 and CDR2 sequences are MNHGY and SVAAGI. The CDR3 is CASSYNPLKNTEAFF. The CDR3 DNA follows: TGTGCCAGCAGTTATAACCCCCTGAAGAACACTGAAGCTTTCTTT.

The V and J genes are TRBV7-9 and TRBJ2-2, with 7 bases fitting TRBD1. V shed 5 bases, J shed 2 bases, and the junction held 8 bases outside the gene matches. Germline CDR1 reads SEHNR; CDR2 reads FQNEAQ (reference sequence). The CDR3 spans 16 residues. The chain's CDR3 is CASSGNRGTNTGELFF. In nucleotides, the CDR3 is TGTGCCAGCAGCGGAAACAGGGGAACAAACACCGGGGAGCTGTTTTTT. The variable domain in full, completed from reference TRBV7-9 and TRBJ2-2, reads DTGVSQNPRHKITKRGQNVTFRCDPISEHNRLYWYRQTLGQGPEFLTYFQNEAQLEKSRLLSDRFSAERPKGSFSTLEIQRTEQGDSAMYLCASSGNRGTNTGELFFGEGSRLTVL.

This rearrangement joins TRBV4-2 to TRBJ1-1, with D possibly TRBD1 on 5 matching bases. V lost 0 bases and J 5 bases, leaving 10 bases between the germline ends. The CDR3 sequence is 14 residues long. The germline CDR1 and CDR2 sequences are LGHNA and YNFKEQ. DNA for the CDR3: TGTGCCAGCAGCCAAGAAGGCAGGGCGACTGAAGCTTTCTTT. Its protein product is CASSQEGRATEAFF.

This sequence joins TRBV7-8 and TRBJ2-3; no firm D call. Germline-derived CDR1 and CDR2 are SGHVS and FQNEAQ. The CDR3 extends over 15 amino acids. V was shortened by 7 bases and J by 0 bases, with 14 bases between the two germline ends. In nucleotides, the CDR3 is TGTGCCAGCAAGGTAGCCGAGACTAGCACAGATACGCAGTATTTT. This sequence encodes CASKVAETSTDTQYF.

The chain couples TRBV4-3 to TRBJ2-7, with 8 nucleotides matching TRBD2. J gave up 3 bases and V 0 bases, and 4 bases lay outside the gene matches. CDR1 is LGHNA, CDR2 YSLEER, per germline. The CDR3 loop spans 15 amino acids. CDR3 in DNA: TGCGCCAGCAGCCAAGATGTAAGCGGGAGCTACGAGCAGTACTTC. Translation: CASSQDVSGSYEQYF.

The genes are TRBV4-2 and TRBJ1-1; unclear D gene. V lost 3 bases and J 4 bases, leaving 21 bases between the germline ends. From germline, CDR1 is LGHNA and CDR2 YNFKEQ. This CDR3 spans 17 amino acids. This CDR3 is CASSQRHILEAGTEAFF. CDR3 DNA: TGTGCCAGCAGCCAGAGACACATACTAGAGGCGGGCACTGAAGCTTTCTTT.

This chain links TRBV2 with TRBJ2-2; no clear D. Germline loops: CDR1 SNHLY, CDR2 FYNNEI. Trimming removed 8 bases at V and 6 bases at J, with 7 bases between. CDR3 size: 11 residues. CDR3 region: CASGTPGELFF. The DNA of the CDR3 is TGTGCCAGCGGCACCCCCGGGGAGCTGTTTTTT.

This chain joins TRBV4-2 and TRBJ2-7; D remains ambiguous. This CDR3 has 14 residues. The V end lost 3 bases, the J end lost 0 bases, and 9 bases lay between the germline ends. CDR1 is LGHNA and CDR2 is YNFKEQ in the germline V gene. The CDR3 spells CASSQALSSYEQYF. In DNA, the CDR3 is TGTGCCAGCAGCCAGGCCCTTAGCTCCTACGAGCAGTACTTC.